These T cell receptor beta chains were read from a single sample in a study of blood T cells in healthy people across ages. TCRdb reprocessed the 5' RACE reads with MiXCR, giving one entry per CDR3 protein. Of roughly 570,000 distinct CDR3 sequences in the sample, roughly 28% were seen once. The specimen sequenced was blood. These TCRs come from a woman between 65 and 79 years old in good health. The CDR3 runs from the conserved cysteine through the conserved F or W. The D gene is left open where the match is weak. Size values are once, few and many counts, or a class for expanded clones, and some rows have none.

clone size: few
D gene: TRBD1
J gene: TRBJ2-7
V gene: TRBV6-5
CDR3 protein: CASSYGTGGSYEQYF
CDR3 DNA: TGTGCCAGCAGTTACGGTACAGGGGGCTCCTACGAGCAGTACTTC

clone size: few
D gene: -
J gene: TRBJ2-1
V gene: TRBV7-2
CDR3 protein: CASRKTSYNEQFF
CDR3 DNA: TGTGCCAGCAGAAAGACTTCTTACAATGAGCAGTTCTTC

clone size: few
D gene: -
J gene: TRBJ2-7
V gene: TRBV20-1
CDR3 protein: CSARDLGGANYEQYF
CDR3 DNA: TGCAGTGCTAGAGATTTGGGGGGAGCCAATTACGAGCAGTACTTC

clone size: -
D gene: TRBD2
J gene: TRBJ2-3
V gene: TRBV29-1
CDR3 protein: CSASAGGWDTQYF
CDR3 DNA: TGCAGCGCATCAGCGGGGGGGTGGGATACGCAGTATTTT

clone size: few
D gene: -
J gene: TRBJ1-1
V gene: TRBV6-2/TRBV6-3
CDR3 protein: CASSYSDSLSEAFF
CDR3 DNA: TGTGCCAGCAGTTACTCTGACAGTCTAAGTGAAGCTTTCTTT

clone size: -
D gene: TRBD1
J gene: TRBJ2-7
V gene: TRBV29-1
CDR3 protein: CSVSGGGDEQYF
CDR3 DNA: TGCAGCGTTTCAGGGGGCGGCGACGAGCAGTACTTC

clone size: -
D gene: -
J gene: TRBJ2-3
V gene: TRBV7-3
CDR3 protein: CASSTWGYTDTQYF
CDR3 DNA: TGTGCCAGCAGCACATGGGGATACACAGATACGCAGTATTTT

clone size: -
D gene: TRBD1
J gene: TRBJ1-2
V gene: TRBV7-3
CDR3 protein: CASSLTKVPARGRYGYTF
CDR3 DNA: TGTGCCAGCAGCTTAACGAAGGTTCCGGCAAGGGGGCGTTATGGCTACACCTTC

clone size: few
D gene: -
J gene: TRBJ2-5
V gene: TRBV20-1
CDR3 protein: CSARGKVTETQYF
CDR3 DNA: TGCAGTGCTAGAGGGAAAGTTACGGAGACCCAGTACTTC

clone size: -
D gene: TRBD2
J gene: TRBJ2-3
V gene: TRBV20-1
CDR3 protein: CSARTSGRVTDTQYF
CDR3 DNA: TGCAGTGCTCGGACTAGCGGGAGGGTTACAGATACGCAGTATTTT

clone size: once
D gene: -
J gene: TRBJ1-3
V gene: TRBV6-5
CDR3 protein: CASRSQGGAGNTIYF
CDR3 DNA: TGTGCCAGCAGATCACAGGGTGGCGCTGGAAACACCATATATTTT

clone size: once
D gene: TRBD2
J gene: TRBJ2-4
V gene: TRBV4-3
CDR3 protein: CASSLGLAALAKNIQYF
CDR3 DNA: TGCGCCAGCAGCCTGGGACTAGCGGCCCTAGCCAAAAACATTCAGTACTTC

clone size: -
D gene: -
J gene: TRBJ2-5
V gene: TRBV10-3
CDR3 protein: CAMGGAAPETQYF
CDR3 DNA: TGTGCCATGGGGGGCGCCGCACCAGAGACCCAGTACTTC

clone size: few
D gene: TRBD2
J gene: TRBJ2-7
V gene: TRBV6-2/TRBV6-3
CDR3 protein: CASSYPGGWSRYEQYF
CDR3 DNA: TGTGCCAGCAGTTACCCGGGGGGATGGAGTCGATACGAGCAGTACTTC

clone size: few
D gene: -
J gene: TRBJ2-7
V gene: TRBV5-1
CDR3 protein: CASSSGESSYEQYF
CDR3 DNA: TGCGCCAGCAGCTCAGGGGAGAGCTCCTACGAGCAGTACTTC

clone size: -
D gene: -
J gene: TRBJ2-5
V gene: TRBV5-1
CDR3 protein: CASSLALWSDVGNF
CDR3 DNA: TGCGCCAGCAGCTTGGCACTCTGGTCCGATGTCGGGAACTTC

clone size: few
D gene: -
J gene: TRBJ2-4
V gene: TRBV20-1
CDR3 protein: CSALGYGDIQYF
CDR3 DNA: TGCAGTGCTCTTGGGTATGGGGACATTCAGTACTTC

clone size: -
D gene: TRBD2
J gene: TRBJ2-1
V gene: TRBV7-2
CDR3 protein: CASSLARLAGVHNEQFF
CDR3 DNA: TGTGCCAGCAGCTTAGCGCGTCTAGCGGGGGTACACAATGAGCAGTTCTTC

clone size: -
D gene: -
J gene: TRBJ2-7
V gene: TRBV18
CDR3 protein: CASSPPLGIGSYEQYF
CDR3 DNA: TGTGCCAGCTCACCACCGTTGGGAATAGGGTCCTACGAGCAGTACTTC

clone size: many
D gene: -
J gene: TRBJ2-3
V gene: TRBV12-3/TRBV12-4
CDR3 protein: CASTEGARADTQYF
CDR3 DNA: TGTGCCAGCACCGAGGGAGCGAGGGCCGATACGCAGTATTTT

clone size: few
D gene: -
J gene: TRBJ2-1
V gene: TRBV7-2
CDR3 protein: CASSLDSGELEQFF
CDR3 DNA: TGTGCCAGCAGCTTAGACTCAGGGGAGTTAGAGCAGTTCTTC

clone size: few
D gene: TRBD1
J gene: TRBJ1-1
V gene: TRBV6-6
CDR3 protein: CASIRQGASTEAFF
CDR3 DNA: TGTGCCAGCATCCGACAGGGGGCATCCACTGAAGCCTTCTTT

clone size: -
D gene: -
J gene: TRBJ2-5
V gene: TRBV5-1
CDR3 protein: CASSSGIWEETQYF
CDR3 DNA: TGCGCCAGCAGCTCCGGTATTTGGGAAGAGACCCAGTACTTC

clone size: -
D gene: TRBD1
J gene: TRBJ1-6
V gene: TRBV2
CDR3 protein: CASSGQGKGSPLHF
CDR3 DNA: TGTGCCAGCAGTGGACAGGGTAAAGGGTCACCCCTCCACTTT

clone size: -
D gene: -
J gene: TRBJ1-1
V gene: TRBV3-1
CDR3 protein: CASSRSGEAFF
CDR3 DNA: TGTGCCAGCAGCCGTAGTGGGGAAGCTTTCTTT

clone size: -
D gene: -
J gene: TRBJ1-5
V gene: TRBV12-3/TRBV12-4
CDR3 protein: CASSPWDGNQPQHF
CDR3 DNA: TGTGCCAGCAGTCCTTGGGACGGAAATCAGCCCCAGCATTTT

clone size: few
D gene: -
J gene: TRBJ1-4
V gene: TRBV4-3
CDR3 protein: CASSQDVSKLFF
CDR3 DNA: TGCGCCAGCAGCCAAGATGTATCAAAACTGTTTTTT

clone size: -
D gene: -
J gene: TRBJ2-7
V gene: TRBV11-2
CDR3 protein: CASSARQGPPGEQYF
CDR3 DNA: TGTGCCAGCAGCGCCCGGCAGGGCCCACCGGGGGAGCAGTACTTC

clone size: few
D gene: -
J gene: TRBJ2-5
V gene: TRBV19
CDR3 protein: CASSIWRSGAETQYF
CDR3 DNA: TGTGCCAGTAGTATATGGCGTTCGGGGGCTGAGACCCAGTACTTC

clone size: few
D gene: -
J gene: TRBJ1-1
V gene: TRBV6-6
CDR3 protein: CASSYAVPTEAFF
CDR3 DNA: TGTGCCAGCAGTTACGCAGTCCCCACTGAAGCTTTCTTT

clone size: few
D gene: TRBD1
J gene: TRBJ1-5
V gene: TRBV2
CDR3 protein: CASSEGQEISNQPQHF
CDR3 DNA: TGTGCCAGCAGTGAGGGACAGGAGATTAGCAATCAGCCCCAGCATTTT

clone size: -
D gene: TRBD1
J gene: TRBJ2-5
V gene: TRBV5-1
CDR3 protein: CASRRSTGGGAETQYF
CDR3 DNA: TGCGCCAGCAGACGCTCTACAGGGGGAGGAGCAGAGACCCAGTACTTC

clone size: -
D gene: -
J gene: TRBJ2-1
V gene: TRBV25-1
CDR3 protein: CAGKRDCRLYNEQFF
CDR3 DNA: TGTGCCGGCAAAAGGGACTGCCGACTTTACAATGAGCAGTTCTTC

clone size: few
D gene: TRBD1
J gene: TRBJ2-5
V gene: TRBV6-5
CDR3 protein: CASSSPPGQEYF
CDR3 DNA: TGTGCCAGCAGTTCCCCCCCGGGACAGGAGTACTTC

clone size: many
D gene: -
J gene: TRBJ2-7
V gene: TRBV6-5
CDR3 protein: CASSYRYEQYF
CDR3 DNA: TGTGCCAGCAGTTACCGCTACGAGCAGTACTTC

clone size: -
D gene: -
J gene: TRBJ1-1
V gene: TRBV29-1
CDR3 protein: CSVARESTEAFF
CDR3 DNA: TGCAGCGTCGCCCGGGAATCCACTGAAGCTTTCTTT

clone size: -
D gene: -
J gene: TRBJ1-6
V gene: TRBV9
CDR3 protein: CASSVEAGTYNSPLHF
CDR3 DNA: TGTGCCAGCAGCGTAGAGGCAGGGACGTATAATTCGCCCCTCCACTTT

clone size: few
D gene: -
J gene: TRBJ1-5
V gene: TRBV19
CDR3 protein: CASSSHEPQHF
CDR3 DNA: TGTGCCAGTAGTTCGCATGAGCCCCAGCATTTT

clone size: few
D gene: -
J gene: TRBJ2-7
V gene: TRBV7-2
CDR3 protein: CASSPRTSYEQYF
CDR3 DNA: TGTGCCAGCAGCCCCCGTACCTCCTACGAGCAGTACTTC

clone size: -
D gene: -
J gene: TRBJ2-2
V gene: TRBV4-3
CDR3 protein: CASSQEGRGVNTGELFF
CDR3 DNA: TGCGCCAGCAGCCAAGAGGGCAGGGGCGTGAACACCGGGGAGCTGTTTTTT

clone size: -
D gene: TRBD2
J gene: TRBJ2-1
V gene: TRBV20-1
CDR3 protein: CSAIRTSGVNEQFF
CDR3 DNA: TGCAGTGCCATTCGGACTAGCGGGGTTAATGAGCAGTTCTTC

clone size: -
D gene: -
J gene: TRBJ2-5
V gene: TRBV14
CDR3 protein: CASSQALGFKETQYF
CDR3 DNA: TGTGCCAGCAGCCAGGCCCTAGGGTTCAAAGAGACCCAGTACTTC